This is a list of T cell receptor beta chains from one sample in a study of CD8 T cells in ankylosing spondylitis. One entry per CDR3 protein, called by TCRdb with MiXCR from the 5' RACE reads. The sample comprises around 300,000 distinct CDR3 sequences, approximately 10% of which are singletons, and roughly 9.1% rests with the top ten. The sample was blood, either unsorted or a sorted T cell fraction (not recorded which). These receptors were collected from a female donor with ankylosing spondylitis or in good health (not recorded which). Each CDR3 is given with its conserved first and last residue. Size tells how often a clone was seen (once, few, many) or the class of an expanded clone, and some rows leave it out.

abundance,len,v_gene,j_gene,CDR3aa
.,15,TRBV14,TRBJ1-3,CASSRRTGSGNTIYF
.,14,TRBV20-1,TRBJ2-3,CSARKSASTDTQYF
.,14,TRBV20-1,TRBJ1-1,CSARDLAGNTEAFF
.,12,TRBV7-2,TRBJ2-1,CASSLVTNEQFF
many,16,TRBV24-1,TRBJ1-5,CATSDHRRGFNQPQHF
many,16,TRBV12-3/TRBV12-4,TRBJ1-4,CASSPGQGVGNEKLFF
.,16,TRBV9,TRBJ1-1,CASSPRVVSGNTEAFF
many,13,TRBV7-2,TRBJ2-7,CASTLRTHYEQYF
many,14,TRBV20-1,TRBJ2-7,CSASHRVRPYEQYF
many,13,TRBV6-6,TRBJ2-7,CASSYEGSYEQYF
few,15,TRBV11-2,TRBJ2-2,CASSSGTSHTGELFF
.,14,TRBV5-6,TRBJ1-1,CASSGQRRGQEAFF
.,14,TRBV19,TRBJ2-1,CASSIEAVYNEQFF
many,16,TRBV5-1,TRBJ2-1,CASSLALRGDYNEQFF
few,16,TRBV7-2,TRBJ2-3,CASSFRATRSTDTQYF
.,16,TRBV3-1,TRBJ1-5,CASSERSTGTNQPQHF
few,17,TRBV2,TRBJ2-3,CASSPQRLELSTDTQYF
many,15,TRBV28,TRBJ2-3,CASSSRGTFTDTQYF
many,12,TRBV5-1,TRBJ2-7,CASSSSSYEQYF
many,13,TRBV28,TRBJ1-1,CARIPTGYTEAFF
few,17,TRBV6-2/TRBV6-3,TRBJ2-6,CASSYSPHTYGANVLTF
.,17,TRBV3-1,TRBJ1-5,CASSQGSQGYSNQPQHF
few,14,TRBV20-1,TRBJ2-5,CSAMGGTWQETQYF
few,21,TRBV11-1,TRBJ2-6,CASSLVSGWRHPSSGANVLTF
many,16,TRBV10-3,TRBJ2-2,CAISERRQGNTGELFF
few,16,TRBV28,TRBJ2-6,CASSFGQLSGANVLTF
many,13,TRBV29-1,TRBJ2-7,CSVEVRGPYEQYF
many,13,TRBV24-1,TRBJ2-1,CATSDSPLNEQFF
few,16,TRBV4-1,TRBJ2-2,CASSGDSGRNTGELFF
many,16,TRBV5-1,TRBJ1-6,CASSRTPGQGESPLHF
many,14,TRBV20-1,TRBJ2-5,CSAYPMRGSATQYF
few,15,TRBV11-2,TRBJ2-2,CASSGGLTGNRELFF
many,15,TRBV7-6,TRBJ1-4,CASSQRTGGREKLFF
few,13,TRBV12-3/TRBV12-4,TRBJ2-7,CASSPQGPDEQYF
many,16,TRBV7-2,TRBJ1-5,CASSPRGSYSNQPQHF
few,14,TRBV12-3/TRBV12-4,TRBJ2-1,CASAPAGVGDEQFF